The 28 T cell receptor beta chains reported below all come from one sample, sequenced in a study of T cells after yellow fever vaccination. TCRdb independently ran MiXCR on the 5' RACE reads; one entry per CDR3 protein. Of 300,000 to 350,000 distinct CDR3 sequences listed, 3.5% to 4.5% are singletons. The sample consisted of PBMCs, taken 15 days after the yellow fever booster vaccination. These receptors originate from a man between 18 and 35 years old who received the YFV17D yellow fever vaccine.

The chain employs TRBV20-1 and TRBJ1-6; D remains unclear. The CDR3 contains 17 residues. V dropped 3 bases and J dropped 0 bases, with 15 bases sitting between them. Germline CDR1 is DFQATT and CDR2 is SNEGSKA (reference sequence). The CDR3 here is CSARLALQSSYNSPLHF. The CDR3 DNA is TGCAGTGCTAGGCTGGCTTTACAGAGCTCCTATAATTCACCCCTCCACTTT.

V is TRBV3-1 and J is TRBJ1-1; D gene uncertain. The V end lost 0 bases, the J end lost 3 bases, and 14 bases lay between the germline ends. Germline loops: CDR1 LGHDT, CDR2 YNNKEL (reference sequence). The CDR3 consists of 16 residues. The CDR3 reads CASSQDAKVLHTEAFF. As DNA, the CDR3 is TGTGCCAGCAGCCAAGACGCAAAAGTCCTTCACACTGAAGCTTTCTTT.

This clonotype has ten or more counts. The chain links TRBV7-9 to TRBJ1-3; no definite D call. CDR1 SEHNR and CDR2 FQNEAQ come from the germline V gene (reference sequence). The CDR3 is made up of 16 amino acids. V lost 2 bases to trimming and J lost 0 bases, with 11 bases between them. In DNA form, the CDR3 reads TGTGCCAGCAGCTTAATCTTGGACCTCTCTGGAAACACCATATATTTT. Translating gives CASSLILDLSGNTIYF.

This clonotype was detected only a few times. The V and J genes are TRBV11-3 and TRBJ2-3; D may be TRBD2 (5 bases). The V gene lost 4 bases and the J gene lost 3 bases, with 14 bases spanning the gap. Germline loops: CDR1 SGHNT, CDR2 YENEEA. The CDR3 loop spans 15 amino acids. The CDR3 sequence: CASSYWTGLTDTQYF. The CDR3 DNA follows: TGTGCCAGCAGCTATTGGACGGGATTGACAGATACGCAGTATTTT.

This clonotype has a count of ten or more. The chain has TRBV20-1 and TRBJ2-1, with D perhaps matching TRBD2 (6 bases). Looked up from germline, CDR1 is DFQATT and CDR2 is SNEGSKA (reference sequence). The length of the CDR3 is 15 residues. V dropped 2 bases and J dropped 0 bases, with 11 bases sitting between them. The CDR3 coding sequence is TGCAGTGCTAGACCCCGGGACTTCTCCTACAATGAGCAGTTCTTC. It is translated as CSARPRDFSYNEQFF.

This clonotype was counted a single time. V gene TRBV18 combines with J gene TRBJ1-3; no clear D. The V gene lost 3 bases and the J gene lost 3 bases, with 6 bases spanning the gap. The CDR3 extends over 13 amino acids. CDR1 KGHSH and CDR2 LQKENI come from the germline V gene. In DNA, the CDR3 is TGTGCCAGCTCACCGGTGCGTGGAAACACCATATATTTT. This sequence encodes CASSPVRGNTIYF.

This clonotype occurred a few times. This chain joins TRBV29-1 and TRBJ2-2; 10 bases are a match to TRBD1. The trim removed 3 bases at V and 4 bases at J, leaving 5 bases unmatched. CDR1 SQVTM and CDR2 ANQGSEA come from the germline V gene. The CDR3 length is 15 residues. The DNA for the CDR3 is TGCAGCGTTGACGAGGGACAGGGGAGCACCGGGGAGCTGTTTTTT. This gives the protein CSVDEGQGSTGELFF.

This clonotype was counted at least ten times. V is TRBV6-5 and J is TRBJ1-5, with 7 bases fitting TRBD1. This CDR3 is 17 amino acids long. In germline, CDR1 is MNHEY, CDR2 SVGAGI. Losses at the gene ends were 3 bases for V and 4 bases for J; bases not matched to a gene: 12. CDR3 in DNA: TGTGCCAGCAGTTATCTGCCCCCAGGGGGTGGAAATCAGCCCCAGCATTTT. The encoded protein is CASSYLPPGGGNQPQHF.

V is TRBV20-1 and J is TRBJ1-2; D ambiguous. The CDR3 totals 12 residues. V was clipped by 3 bases and J by 6 bases, with 11 bases between them. The germline V gene has CDR1 DFQATT and CDR2 SNEGSKA (reference sequence). The CDR3 sequence: CSARDGGDGYTF. Written as DNA, the CDR3 is TGCAGTGCTAGGGACGGCGGAGATGGCTACACCTTC.

This clonotype was seen only a few times. V and J are TRBV6-5 and TRBJ1-5, with no clear D. V shed 2 bases and J shed 3 bases, with 11 bases lying between them. Germline CDR1 is MNHEY and CDR2 is SVGAGI. The CDR3 totals 15 residues. The chain's CDR3 is CASSYGPRHNQPQHF. In DNA, the CDR3 is TGTGCCAGCAGTTACGGCCCCAGACACAATCAGCCCCAGCATTTT.

The chain links TRBV19 to TRBJ1-2; D unclear. The V gene lost 4 bases and the J gene lost 2 bases, with 11 bases spanning the gap. Germline CDR1 is LNHDA and CDR2 is SQIVND (reference sequence). This CDR3 comprises 14 residues. The CDR3: CASSNFRGNYGYTF. The CDR3 DNA reads TGTGCCAGTAGTAATTTTCGGGGAAACTATGGCTACACCTTC.

The chain employs TRBV7-2 and TRBJ2-1, with 9 bases that match TRBD2. There are 15 residues in the CDR3. Germline trimming cut 1 base from V and 9 bases from J; bases unmatched to any gene: 7. Germline V gives CDR1 SGHTA, CDR2 FQGNSA. The CDR3 spells CASSLGAGTSSEQFF. CDR3 sequence (DNA): TGTGCCAGCAGCTTAGGAGCCGGGACTAGCAGTGAGCAGTTCTTC.

This clonotype was counted at least ten times. The V and J genes are TRBV30 and TRBJ2-7; 9 bases agree with TRBD1. This CDR3 is 15 amino acids long. Germline V CDR1 and CDR2: GTSNPN, SVGIG (reference sequence). With 2 bases clipped from V and 2 bases from J, the junction kept 7 bases outside the gene matches. The DNA for the CDR3 is TGTGCCTGGAGTCCATACCGGGACAGGGCCTACGAGCAGTACTTC. This encodes CAWSPYRDRAYEQYF.

This clonotype was found many times. This chain joins TRBV20-1 and TRBJ1-3; a weak D match, TRBD1 (5 bases). Germline values: CDR1 DFQATT, CDR2 SNEGSKA (reference sequence). V was cut by 3 bases and J by 3 bases, with 12 bases left in between. The CDR3 contains 14 residues. The CDR3 protein is CSASSGADGNTIYF. CDR3 nucleotides: TGCAGTGCTAGTAGCGGGGCTGATGGAAACACCATATATTTT.

This clonotype was observed a handful of times. The rearrangement links TRBV14 to TRBJ1-2, with D perhaps matching TRBD1 (5 bases). This CDR3 spans 12 amino acids. Germline lookup yields CDR1 SGHDN and CDR2 FVKESK. With 1 base removed from V and 12 bases from J, the gap between germline ends came to 12 bases. The CDR3 region is CASSQVGGEDTF. Written as DNA, the CDR3 is TGTGCCAGCAGCCAAGTGGGGGGAGAGGACACCTTC. Variable domain in full (rest from reference TRBV14 and TRBJ1-2): EAGVTQFPSHSVIEKGQTVTLRCDPISGHDNLYWYRRVMGKEIKFLLHFVKESKQDESGMPNNRFLAERTGGTYSTLKVQPAELEDSGVYFCASSQVGGEDTFGSGTRLTVV.

This clonotype appeared a few times. The V call is TRBV4-2, the J call TRBJ2-2; 12 bases agree with TRBD2. After removal of 1 base from V and 0 bases from J, the junction contained 12 bases not matched to a gene. This CDR3 is 21 amino acids long. CDR1 and CDR2 from the germline V gene are LGHNA and YNFKEQ. CDR3 nucleotide sequence: TGTGCCAGCAGCCAAGGGCGTATCTTAGGACTAGCGGGAACGAACACCGGGGAGCTGTTTTTT. It is translated as CASSQGRILGLAGTNTGELFF.

The chain is built from TRBV27 and TRBJ1-5, with D uncertain. This CDR3 is built from 15 residues. V was pared by 6 bases and J by 1 base, with 13 bases between. Germline V CDR1 and CDR2: MNHEY, SMNVEV (reference sequence). The CDR3 coding sequence is TGTGCCAGCAGATTCGACATGGTGAGCAATCAGCCCCAGCATTTT. Its translation is CASRFDMVSNQPQHF.

The chain couples TRBV11-2 to TRBJ2-7, with 9 bases that match TRBD1. There are 17 residues in the CDR3. Germline V gene sequence: CDR1 SGHAT, CDR2 FQNNGV. Trimming at V came to 3 bases and at J to 1 base, leaving 10 bases not matched to a gene. The chain's CDR3 is CASSLGGGTGKSYEQYF. CDR3 coding DNA: TGTGCCAGCAGCTTGGGCGGTGGGACAGGGAAGTCCTACGAGCAGTACTTC.

The V gene is TRBV4-1, the J gene TRBJ1-2, with a tentative D call TRBD1 (5 bases). V gave up 0 bases and J gave up 4 bases, with 18 bases separating them. The CDR3 is made up of 17 amino acids. The germline V gene has CDR1 MGHRA and CDR2 YSYEKL. The CDR3 DNA sequence: TGCGCCAGCAGCCAAGATATACAGGCCCTTCGGGGCTATGGCTACACCTTC. It specifies CASSQDIQALRGYGYTF.

This clonotype was detected ten times or more. This chain connects TRBV4-3 to TRBJ2-5; TRBD2 matches at 7 bases. V was clipped by 5 bases and J by 5 bases; unmatched bases: 5. The germline V gene encodes CDR1 LGHNA and CDR2 YSLEER. CDR3 length equals 13 residues. The CDR3 DNA follows: TGCGCCAGCAGCTTTAGGGAGGGCGAGACCCAGTACTTC. The encoded protein is CASSFREGETQYF.

This clonotype was found many times. The V call is TRBV2, the J call TRBJ2-2; D is uncertain. V shed 9 bases and J shed 5 bases, with 10 bases lying between them. There are 12 residues in the CDR3. From germline, CDR1 is SNHLY and CDR2 FYNNEI. Written as DNA, the CDR3 is TGTGCCAGTAGAGAAGGTACCGGGGAGCTGTTTTTT. Residues: CASREGTGELFF.

The chain recombines TRBV20-1 with TRBJ2-3, with no clear D. V dropped 3 bases and J dropped 4 bases, with 17 bases sitting between them. The germline V gene has CDR1 DFQATT and CDR2 SNEGSKA (reference sequence). The CDR3 totals 15 residues. In nucleotides, the CDR3 is TGCAGTGCTAGTACAAATCGGCTAGTGGCAGATACGCAGTATTTT. Protein sequence: CSASTNRLVADTQYF.

This clonotype was found a few times. The chain is built from TRBV10-3 and TRBJ2-6; D may correspond to TRBD1 or TRBD2 (5 bases each). The V end was cut by 5 bases, the J end by 0 bases, with 11 bases between. This CDR3 has 16 amino acids. Looked up from germline, CDR1 is ENHRY and CDR2 is SYGVKD. In DNA, the CDR3 is TGTGCCATCAGTTGGGACGAAAGCTCTGGGGCCAACGTCCTGACTTTC. Encoded protein: CAISWDESSGANVLTF.

The J gene is TRBJ2-5, the V gene TRBV5-1; possible D gene TRBD1, 8 bases. Between the trimmed V and J ends, which lost 4 bases and 5 bases, there was a span of 21 bases. Germline lookup yields CDR1 SGHRS and CDR2 YFSETQ. The CDR3 has 16 residues. CDR3: CASSPNPGQGGETQYF. The CDR3 DNA is TGCGCCAGCAGCCCCAATCCTGGACAGGGAGGGGAGACCCAGTACTTC.

This clonotype was counted a few times. This rearrangement joins TRBV12-5 to TRBJ1-4, with D unclear. Germline V lookup: CDR1 LGHNT, CDR2 FRNRAP. The CDR3 has 16 amino acids. V lost 4 bases and J lost 3, with 15 bases in between. Written as DNA, the CDR3 is TGTGCTAGTGGTTGGCTGCTGACCGGGTCTAATGAAAAACTGTTTTTT. Protein product: CASGWLLTGSNEKLFF.

This clonotype showed up just a few times. This chain joins TRBV5-4 and TRBJ2-1, with 10 bases that match TRBD1. V trimming: 4 bases; J trimming: 6 bases; junction bases outside the gene matches: 7. CDR1 and CDR2 (germline): SGHNT, YYREEE (reference sequence). CDR3 length: 15 residues. The CDR3, as DNA: TGTGCCAGCAGCCACCCGGGACAGGGGCCCAATGAGCAGTTCTTC. Amino acid sequence: CASSHPGQGPNEQFF.

A few counts support this clonotype. The chain couples TRBV20-1 to TRBJ2-5; 8 nucleotides line up with TRBD2. Trimming removed 6 bases from V and 2 bases from J; junction bases left unmatched: 8. This CDR3 spans 14 amino acids. The germline CDR1 and CDR2 sequences are DFQATT and SNEGSKA (reference sequence). CDR3 residues: CSAPLAGIQETQYF. The CDR3 coding sequence is TGCAGTGCCCCCCTAGCGGGCATTCAAGAGACCCAGTACTTC.

This rearrangement joins TRBV2 to TRBJ1-1; D gene ambiguous. Germline CDR1 and CDR2: SNHLY and FYNNEI. CDR3 length equals 13 residues. The germline V and J ends were trimmed by 5 bases and 4 bases, with 11 bases remaining between them. CDR3 region: CASSYYNPTEAFF. Written as DNA, the CDR3 is TGTGCCAGCAGTTACTATAATCCCACTGAAGCTTTCTTT.